This T cell receptor (beta chain) appears in the sequencing data of a study of human T cells and chemical hapten exposure. Study overall: TCR yields per sample varied mostly from small pooled library volume differences. Regarding the study as a whole: TCRs above 1 in 1000 frequency did not change with DPC sensitization.

What the library attached to individual cDNA molecules were unique molecular identifiers. Study processing details: Individual samples carried between roughly 23,224 and 700,000 TCRs, with about 88,000 as the median. Via MiXCR, TCRdb re-called the 5' RACE reads, giving one row per CDR3 protein. TCRdb's processing, not the authors' own work, is the source of the V and J calls. Of over 95,000 distinct CDR3 sequences in the sample, more than 15% were seen once. Whole blood, unfractionated, served as the material for total RNA extraction. With regard to this clonotype: Its target is unknown.

The germline V gene encodes CDR1 MNHNS and CDR2 SASEGT. The V end was cut by 5 bases, the J end by 2 bases, with 12 bases between. This CDR3 contains 14 residues. The chain has TRBV6-1 and TRBJ1-1; unclear D gene. The TCR was taken from a human donor in good health. CDR3 in amino acids: CASSIPGFNTEAFF. The CDR3 bases are TGTGCCAGCAGTATACCGGGATTCAACACTGAAGCTTTCTTT.